These T cell receptor beta chains were read from a single sample in a study of blood T cells in healthy people across ages. TCRdb recomputed calls from the 5' RACE reads with MiXCR, one row per CDR3 protein. The data hold 800,000 or so distinct CDR3 sequences, with around 62% observed a single time. Sample: blood. These receptors were collected from a man aged 30 to 45 in good health. The CDR3 runs from the conserved cysteine through the conserved F or W. The order of the fields is CDR3 DNA, CDR3 protein, V gene, J gene, clone size, D gene. D genes are given only for firm matches. Part of the rows lack a size; the others show once, few, many or a class for expanded clones.

CDR3nt: TGTGCCAGCAGCCGACACGCCGGGACTAGCGGGCCTTACAATGAGCAGTTCTTC
CDR3aa: CASSRHAGTSGPYNEQFF
v_gene: TRBV4-2
j_gene: TRBJ2-1
abundance: -
d_gene: TRBD2

CDR3nt: TGTGCCAGCAGCTTAGGGGGGGATCATGGCTACACCTTC
CDR3aa: CASSLGGDHGYTF
v_gene: TRBV7-3
j_gene: TRBJ1-2
abundance: -
d_gene: -

CDR3nt: TGTGCCAGCAGTGAAGACAGTGTACCCTACGAGCAGTACTTC
CDR3aa: CASSEDSVPYEQYF
v_gene: TRBV6-1
j_gene: TRBJ2-7
abundance: once
d_gene: -

CDR3nt: TGTGCCAGCAGTCCTGAACCGGGCTCCTACAATGAGCAGTTCTTC
CDR3aa: CASSPEPGSYNEQFF
v_gene: TRBV5-6
j_gene: TRBJ2-1
abundance: -
d_gene: -

CDR3nt: TGTGCCAGCAGCCCCCTTGTGAGCTATAATTCACCCCTCCACTTT
CDR3aa: CASSPLVSYNSPLHF
v_gene: TRBV7-9
j_gene: TRBJ1-6
abundance: once
d_gene: -

CDR3nt: TGCAGTGCCCGAATTAGCGGGGGTAAAAATACGCAGTATTTT
CDR3aa: CSARISGGKNTQYF
v_gene: TRBV20-1
j_gene: TRBJ2-3
abundance: -
d_gene: TRBD2

CDR3nt: TGTGCCAGCAGAGGATCTCAGGGTCCAGATACGCAGTATTTT
CDR3aa: CASRGSQGPDTQYF
v_gene: TRBV12-3/TRBV12-4
j_gene: TRBJ2-3
abundance: -
d_gene: -

CDR3nt: TGTGCCATCAGTGAACGGACAGGGAGGGTAGATACGCAGTATTTT
CDR3aa: CAISERTGRVDTQYF
v_gene: TRBV10-3
j_gene: TRBJ2-3
abundance: once
d_gene: -

CDR3nt: TGTGCCACCCTAAGGAGGGAAGAAGAGACCCAGTACTTC
CDR3aa: CATLRREEETQYF
v_gene: TRBV5-4
j_gene: TRBJ2-5
abundance: -
d_gene: -

CDR3nt: TGTGCCAGCAGCCTCCGGACTAGCCTCGTCTCCTACAATGAGCAGTTCTTC
CDR3aa: CASSLRTSLVSYNEQFF
v_gene: TRBV7-2
j_gene: TRBJ2-1
abundance: -
d_gene: TRBD2

CDR3nt: TGTGCCAGCTCGGCGGGGAGACAGGGGTTCACAGATACGCAGTATTTT
CDR3aa: CASSAGRQGFTDTQYF
v_gene: TRBV18
j_gene: TRBJ2-3
abundance: -
d_gene: TRBD1

CDR3nt: TGTGCCTGGGTGGGGGCAGGTATCCATGGCTACACCTTC
CDR3aa: CAWVGAGIHGYTF
v_gene: TRBV30
j_gene: TRBJ1-2
abundance: -
d_gene: -

CDR3nt: TGCGCCAGCAGCCAAGATTGGGGGGGGCAAGGCTCCTACAATGAGCAGTTCTTC
CDR3aa: CASSQDWGGQGSYNEQFF
v_gene: TRBV4-3
j_gene: TRBJ2-1
abundance: -
d_gene: -

CDR3nt: TGTGCCAGCAGTCAATATCCGGGACAGCTGTCCTACGAGCAGTACTTC
CDR3aa: CASSQYPGQLSYEQYF
v_gene: TRBV12-3/TRBV12-4
j_gene: TRBJ2-7
abundance: -
d_gene: TRBD1

CDR3nt: TGTGCCAGCAGTTTGAACAACAATGAGCAGTTCTTC
CDR3aa: CASSLNNNEQFF
v_gene: TRBV12-3/TRBV12-4
j_gene: TRBJ2-1
abundance: -
d_gene: -

CDR3nt: TGCGCCAGCAGCCAAGGCGACGACTCCTACGAGCAGTACTTC
CDR3aa: CASSQGDDSYEQYF
v_gene: TRBV4-3
j_gene: TRBJ2-7
abundance: -
d_gene: -

CDR3nt: TGTGCCAGCAGTTACTCGGGTTGGACTGCGGGCAATGAGCAGTTCTTC
CDR3aa: CASSYSGWTAGNEQFF
v_gene: TRBV6-2/TRBV6-3
j_gene: TRBJ2-1
abundance: -
d_gene: -

CDR3nt: TGTGCCTGGCGGACCGACTACAATGAGCAGTTCTTC
CDR3aa: CAWRTDYNEQFF
v_gene: TRBV30
j_gene: TRBJ2-1
abundance: few
d_gene: -

CDR3nt: TGTGCCAGCAGCAAAAGGGGGGATCAGCCCCAGCATTTT
CDR3aa: CASSKRGDQPQHF
v_gene: TRBV21-1
j_gene: TRBJ1-5
abundance: -
d_gene: -

CDR3nt: TGTGCCAGCAGCTCCCAGGGTGGAAGCAATCAGCCCCAGCATTTT
CDR3aa: CASSSQGGSNQPQHF
v_gene: TRBV13
j_gene: TRBJ1-5
abundance: -
d_gene: -

CDR3nt: TGTGCCAGCAGTCAAAAATCGCAGGGGGCGGGAGGCTACACCTTC
CDR3aa: CASSQKSQGAGGYTF
v_gene: TRBV27
j_gene: TRBJ1-2
abundance: -
d_gene: TRBD1

CDR3nt: TGTGCCAGCAGCCCTAGGGCTGAAGAGACCCAGTACTTC
CDR3aa: CASSPRAEETQYF
v_gene: TRBV5-5
j_gene: TRBJ2-5
abundance: few
d_gene: -

CDR3nt: TGCAGTGCTAAAGCACAGAACATGAACACTAAAGCTTTCTTT
CDR3aa: CSAKAQNMNTKAFF
v_gene: TRBV20-1
j_gene: TRBJ1-1
abundance: -
d_gene: -

CDR3nt: TGCAGCGTTGAAGGGGGACAGGGGGCGAGGCAGCCCCAGCATTTT
CDR3aa: CSVEGGQGARQPQHF
v_gene: TRBV29-1
j_gene: TRBJ1-5
abundance: -
d_gene: TRBD1

CDR3nt: TGCAGTGCCTACTCAGGGGGCACGGGGTACAATGAGCAGTTCTTC
CDR3aa: CSAYSGGTGYNEQFF
v_gene: TRBV20-1
j_gene: TRBJ2-1
abundance: -
d_gene: TRBD1

CDR3nt: TGTGCCAGCACTGAGGGCTTTAATGAAAAACTGTTTTTT
CDR3aa: CASTEGFNEKLFF
v_gene: TRBV25-1
j_gene: TRBJ1-4
abundance: -
d_gene: -

CDR3nt: TGTGCCAGCAGCTTAGGGCCAGGGAACCTGGGCATCCAGTACTTC
CDR3aa: CASSLGPGNLGIQYF
v_gene: TRBV7-2
j_gene: TRBJ2-4
abundance: few
d_gene: -

CDR3nt: TGCAGTGCCCCCGGCGCCTCAGTTTCCTACGAGCAGTACTTC
CDR3aa: CSAPGASVSYEQYF
v_gene: TRBV20-1
j_gene: TRBJ2-7
abundance: -
d_gene: -

CDR3nt: TGTGCCAGCAGTCAGGGGCGGTACGAGCAGTACTTC
CDR3aa: CASSQGRYEQYF
v_gene: TRBV14
j_gene: TRBJ2-7
abundance: many
d_gene: -